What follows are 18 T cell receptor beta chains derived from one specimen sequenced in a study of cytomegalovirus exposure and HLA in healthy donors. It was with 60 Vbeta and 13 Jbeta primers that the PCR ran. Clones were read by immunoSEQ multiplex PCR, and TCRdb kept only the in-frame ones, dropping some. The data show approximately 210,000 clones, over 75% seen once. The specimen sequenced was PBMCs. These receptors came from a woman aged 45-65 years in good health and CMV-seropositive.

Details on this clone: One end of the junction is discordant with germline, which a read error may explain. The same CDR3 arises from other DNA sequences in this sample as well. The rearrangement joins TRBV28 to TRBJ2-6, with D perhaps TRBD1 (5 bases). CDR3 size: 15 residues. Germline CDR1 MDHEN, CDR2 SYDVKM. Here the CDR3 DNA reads TGTGCCGCGTCGACAGAAGCCTCTGGGGCCAACGTCCTGACATTC. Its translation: CAASTEASGANVLTF.

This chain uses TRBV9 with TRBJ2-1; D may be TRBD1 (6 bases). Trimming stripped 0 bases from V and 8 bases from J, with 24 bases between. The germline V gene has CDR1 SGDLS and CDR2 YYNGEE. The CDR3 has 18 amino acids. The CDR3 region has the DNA TGTGCCAGCAGCGTAGCCCCGGTGAGGCAGGGGATAAACGATGAGCAGTTCTTC. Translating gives CASSVAPVRQGINDEQFF.

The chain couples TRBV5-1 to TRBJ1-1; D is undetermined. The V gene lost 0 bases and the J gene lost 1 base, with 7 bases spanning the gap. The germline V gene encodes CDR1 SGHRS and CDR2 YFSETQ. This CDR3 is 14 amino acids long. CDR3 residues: CASSLATGNTEAFF. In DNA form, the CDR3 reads TGCGCCAGCAGCTTGGCCACGGGGAACACTGAAGCTTTCTTT.

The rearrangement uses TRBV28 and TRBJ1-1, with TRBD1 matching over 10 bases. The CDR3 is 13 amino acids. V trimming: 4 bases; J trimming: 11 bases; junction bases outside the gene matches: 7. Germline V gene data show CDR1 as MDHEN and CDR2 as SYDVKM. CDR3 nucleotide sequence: TGTGCCAGCAGTTCAGCGACAGGGGGCGGGGCTTTCTTT. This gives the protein CASSSATGGGAFF.

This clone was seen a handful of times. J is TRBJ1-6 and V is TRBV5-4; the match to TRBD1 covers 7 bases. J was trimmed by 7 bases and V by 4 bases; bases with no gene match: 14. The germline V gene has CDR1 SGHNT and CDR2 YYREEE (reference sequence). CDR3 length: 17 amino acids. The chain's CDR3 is CASSTGAWAGGNSPLHF. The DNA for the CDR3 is TGTGCCAGCAGCACGGGGGCCTGGGCAGGGGGGAATTCACCCCTCCACTTT.

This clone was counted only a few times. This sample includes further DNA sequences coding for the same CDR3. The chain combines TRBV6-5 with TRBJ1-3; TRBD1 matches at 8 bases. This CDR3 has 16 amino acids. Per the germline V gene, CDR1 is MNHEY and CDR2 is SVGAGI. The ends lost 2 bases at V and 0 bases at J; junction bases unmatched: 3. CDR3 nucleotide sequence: TGTGCCAGCAGTTACCGACAGGGGTACTCTGGAAACACCATATATTTT. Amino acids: CASSYRQGYSGNTIYF.

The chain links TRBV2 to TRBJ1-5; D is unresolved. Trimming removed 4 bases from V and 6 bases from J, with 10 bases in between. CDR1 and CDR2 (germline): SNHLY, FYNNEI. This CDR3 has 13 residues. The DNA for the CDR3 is TGTGCCAGCAGTGGAGGTTTGGCTCAGCCCCAGCATTTT. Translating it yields CASSGGLAQPQHF.

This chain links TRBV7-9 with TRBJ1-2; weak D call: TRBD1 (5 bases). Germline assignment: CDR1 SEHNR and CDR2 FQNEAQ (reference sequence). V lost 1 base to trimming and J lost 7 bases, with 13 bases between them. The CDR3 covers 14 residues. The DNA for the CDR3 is TGTGCCAGCAGCTTAGAGACAGCCCCCGGTGGCTACACCTTC. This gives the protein CASSLETAPGGYTF.

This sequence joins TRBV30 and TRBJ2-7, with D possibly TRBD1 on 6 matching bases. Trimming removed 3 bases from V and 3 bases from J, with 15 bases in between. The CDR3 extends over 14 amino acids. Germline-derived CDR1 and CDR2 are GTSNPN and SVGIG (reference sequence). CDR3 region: CAWSRIQGIYEQYF. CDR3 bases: TGTGCCTGGAGCCGAATACAGGGTATCTACGAGCAGTACTTC.

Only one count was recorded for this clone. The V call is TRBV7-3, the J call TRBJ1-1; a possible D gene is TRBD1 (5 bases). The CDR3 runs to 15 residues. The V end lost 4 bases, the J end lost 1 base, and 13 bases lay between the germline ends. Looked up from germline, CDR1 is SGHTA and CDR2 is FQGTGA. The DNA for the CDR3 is TGTGCCAGCAGCTCGTACGATCAGGGGAACACTGAAGCTTTCTTT. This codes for CASSSYDQGNTEAFF.

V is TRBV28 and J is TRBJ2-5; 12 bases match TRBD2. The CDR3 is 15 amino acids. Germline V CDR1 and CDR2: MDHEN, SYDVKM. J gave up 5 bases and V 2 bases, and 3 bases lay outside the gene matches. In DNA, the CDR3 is TGTGCCAGCAGTTTACCCGGGACTAGCGGGGAGACCCAGTACTTC. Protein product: CASSLPGTSGETQYF.

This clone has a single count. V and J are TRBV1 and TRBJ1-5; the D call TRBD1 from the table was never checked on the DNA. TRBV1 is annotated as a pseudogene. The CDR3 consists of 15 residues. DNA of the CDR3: TGCACCAGCAGCCAAGGACAGTATAGCAATCAGCCCCAGCATTTT. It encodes CTSSQGQYSNQPQHF.

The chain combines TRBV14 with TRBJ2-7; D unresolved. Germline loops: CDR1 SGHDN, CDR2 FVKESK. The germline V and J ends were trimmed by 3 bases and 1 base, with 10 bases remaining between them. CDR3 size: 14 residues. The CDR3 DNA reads TGTGCCAGCAGCCAGAGTCTGTTTTCCTACGAGCAGTACTTC. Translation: CASSQSLFSYEQYF.

The CDR3 is CASSSTGGGFGYTF. The CDR3 DNA follows: TGTGCCAGTAGTAGCACAGGGGGAGGCTTTGGCTACACCTTC. The chain links TRBV19 to TRBJ1-2, with 8 bases fitting TRBD1. Unmatched junction bases numbered 8, after V lost 4 bases and J lost 7 bases. The length of the CDR3 is 14 residues. Germline V lookup: CDR1 LNHDA, CDR2 SQIVND (reference sequence).

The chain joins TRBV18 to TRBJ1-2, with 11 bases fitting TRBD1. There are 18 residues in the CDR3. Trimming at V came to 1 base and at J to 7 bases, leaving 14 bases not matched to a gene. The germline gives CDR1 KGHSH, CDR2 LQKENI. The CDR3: CASSPRLLPGQGAFGYTF. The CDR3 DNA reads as TGTGCCAGCTCACCACGCTTGTTGCCTGGACAGGGGGCATTTGGCTACACCTTC.

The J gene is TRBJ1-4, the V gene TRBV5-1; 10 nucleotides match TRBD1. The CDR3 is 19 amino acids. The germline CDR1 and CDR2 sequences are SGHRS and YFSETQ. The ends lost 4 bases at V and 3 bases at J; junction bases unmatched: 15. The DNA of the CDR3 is TGCGCCAGCAGCATACGTACTTCCGGGACAGGGGAGGCTAATGAAAAACTGTTTTTT. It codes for CASSIRTSGTGEANEKLFF.

The CDR3 region has the DNA TGTGCCAGCAGTCCACAGGGGCAGGGGACTGAAGCTTTCTTT. Translated: CASSPQGQGTEAFF. V usage is TRBV7-2 and J usage is TRBJ1-1; 7 positions agree with TRBD1. This CDR3 spans 14 amino acids. Germline assignment: CDR1 SGHTA and CDR2 FQGNSA. After removal of 6 bases from V and 5 bases from J, the junction contained 9 bases not matched to a gene.

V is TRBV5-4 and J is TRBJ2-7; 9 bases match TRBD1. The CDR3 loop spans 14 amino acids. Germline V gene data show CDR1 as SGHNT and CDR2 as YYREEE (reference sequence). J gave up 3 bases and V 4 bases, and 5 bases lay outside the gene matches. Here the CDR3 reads CASSLGQGHYEQYF. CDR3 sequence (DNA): TGTGCCAGCAGCCTCGGACAGGGGCACTACGAGCAGTACTTC.